The clone carrying this T cell receptor (beta chain) has at least ten counts. What it recognizes is unknown. This entry comes from a study of T-cell reconstitution after alpha-beta-depleted transplantation in children. Study observations and caveats: It was reported that alpha-beta T cells came from several hundred expanded graft clones (about two months after transplant).

The CDR3 sequence is 14 residues long. Germline-derived CDR1 and CDR2 are MDHEN and SYDVKM. The V end was cut by 4 bases, the J end by 6 bases, with 16 bases between. The library targeted TCRbeta and was prepared with unique molecular identifiers. Each CDR3 protein is one row after TCRdb ran MiXCR on the PCR reads. Found here are fewer than 700,000 distinct CDR3 sequences, 10% to 15% of them singletons; the top ten hold around 2.2%. V gene TRBV28 combines with J gene TRBJ2-7; D may be TRBD1 (6 bases). This TCR derives from a male patient between 5 and 17 years old who had a stem cell transplant for acute myeloid leukemia, so the T cells may come from the graft donor. Sequencing was performed on PBMCs, mostly from graft donor cells, taken 360 days after TCRalphabeta/CD19-depleted stem cell transplant. CDR3 region: CASSSSGAGIEQYF. As DNA, the CDR3 is TGTGCCAGCAGTTCTTCAGGGGCTGGCATCGAGCAGTACTTC.